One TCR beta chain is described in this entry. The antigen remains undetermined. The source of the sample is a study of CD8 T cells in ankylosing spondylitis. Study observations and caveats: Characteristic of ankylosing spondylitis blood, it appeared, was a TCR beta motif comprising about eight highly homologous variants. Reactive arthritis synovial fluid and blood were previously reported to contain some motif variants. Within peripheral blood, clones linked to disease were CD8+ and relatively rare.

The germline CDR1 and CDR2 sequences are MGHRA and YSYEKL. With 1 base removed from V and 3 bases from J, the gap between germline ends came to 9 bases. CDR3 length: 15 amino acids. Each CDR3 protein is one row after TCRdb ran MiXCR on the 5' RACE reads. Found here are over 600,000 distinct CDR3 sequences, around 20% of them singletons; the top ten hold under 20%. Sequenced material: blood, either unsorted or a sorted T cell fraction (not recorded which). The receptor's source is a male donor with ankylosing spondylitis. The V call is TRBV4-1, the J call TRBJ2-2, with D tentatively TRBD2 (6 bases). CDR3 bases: TGCGCCAGCAGCCAAGTTCCTAGCGACACCGGGGAGCTGTTTTTT. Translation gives CASSQVPSDTGELFF.